These T cell receptor beta chains were read from a single sample in a study of draining lymph node invasion in breast cancer. TCRdb processed the bulk RNA-seq reads anew with MiXCR; each CDR3 protein has one entry. In the table there are fewer than 2,500 distinct CDR3 sequences, around 85% of which are singletons. Sequencing input: sorted memory CD4+ effector T cells from a lymph node. These receptors were collected from a female donor with luminal breast cancer. CDR3s include the opening cysteine and the closing phenylalanine or tryptophan. D genes are given only for firm matches. The size of a clone is reported for some rows only, either as once, few or many, or as a class for expanded clones.

D gene: .; J gene: TRBJ1-5; V gene: TRBV18; clone size: once; CDR3 DNA: TGTGCCAGCTCACCACTTGCCCGGGGCAATCAGCCCCAGCATTTT; CDR3 protein: CASSPLARGNQPQHF
D gene: TRBD1; J gene: TRBJ2-2; V gene: TRBV15; clone size: .; CDR3 DNA: TGTGCCACCAGCAAAGACAGGGGGCTGACCGGGGAGCTGTTTTTT; CDR3 protein: CATSKDRGLTGELFF
D gene: TRBD1; J gene: TRBJ2-3; V gene: TRBV7-2; clone size: .; CDR3 DNA: TGTGCCAGCAGCTTTTCCGGACAGGCAACAGATACGCAGTATTTT; CDR3 protein: CASSFSGQATDTQYF
D gene: .; J gene: TRBJ1-1; V gene: TRBV19; clone size: few; CDR3 DNA: TGTGCCAGTAGTACGGACTTGAACACTGAAGCTTTCTTT; CDR3 protein: CASSTDLNTEAFF
D gene: .; J gene: TRBJ2-1; V gene: TRBV5-1; clone size: .; CDR3 DNA: TGCGCCAGCAGCTTGGACTGGCGCGGGCGGGATGAGCAGTTCTTC; CDR3 protein: CASSLDWRGRDEQFF
D gene: .; J gene: TRBJ1-1; V gene: TRBV12-3/TRBV12-4; clone size: .; CDR3 DNA: TGTGCCAGCAGCTTTACAGATAACACTGAAGCTTTCTTT; CDR3 protein: CASSFTDNTEAFF
D gene: TRBD1; J gene: TRBJ2-7; V gene: TRBV20-1; clone size: .; CDR3 DNA: TGCAGTGCTAGACTGCAGGGGGCGATCCACGAGCAGTACTTC; CDR3 protein: CSARLQGAIHEQYF
D gene: TRBD1; J gene: TRBJ1-1; V gene: TRBV11-2; clone size: .; CDR3 DNA: TGTGCCAGCAGCCCCGGGACAGGGGGCGCGGGTGAAGCTTTCTTT; CDR3 protein: CASSPGTGGAGEAFF
D gene: .; J gene: TRBJ2-4; V gene: TRBV10-3; clone size: .; CDR3 DNA: TGTGCCATCAGAGACCCGGGCTCCACTACGGACATTCAGTACTTC; CDR3 protein: CAIRDPGSTTDIQYF
D gene: TRBD1; J gene: TRBJ1-2; V gene: TRBV6-1; clone size: .; CDR3 DNA: TGTGCCAGCAGTGAAGCCAAAACAGGGGCGCTTTCGTCTAACTATGGCTACACCTTC; CDR3 protein: CASSEAKTGALSSNYGYTF
D gene: TRBD2; J gene: TRBJ2-2; V gene: TRBV4-2; clone size: .; CDR3 DNA: TGTGCCAGCAGCGTCCCAGCGGGGTTGAACACCGGGGAGCTGTTTTTT; CDR3 protein: CASSVPAGLNTGELFF
D gene: .; J gene: TRBJ2-5; V gene: TRBV6-5; clone size: .; CDR3 DNA: TGTGCCAGCAGTTACCTAACCGGGGGAGTCCGGGAGACCCAGTACTTC; CDR3 protein: CASSYLTGGVRETQYF
D gene: .; J gene: TRBJ2-1; V gene: TRBV29-1; clone size: .; CDR3 DNA: TGCAGCGTTGGTCACAGGGGGGGAACCAATGAGCAGTTCTTC; CDR3 protein: CSVGHRGGTNEQFF
D gene: .; J gene: TRBJ2-1; V gene: TRBV9; clone size: .; CDR3 DNA: TGTGCCAGCAGGGGAGACAATGAGCAGTTCTTC; CDR3 protein: CASRGDNEQFF
D gene: .; J gene: TRBJ1-4; V gene: TRBV6-5; clone size: .; CDR3 DNA: TGTGCCAGCAGTCACCAGGGGTTTTCCAATGAAAAACTGTTTTTT; CDR3 protein: CASSHQGFSNEKLFF
D gene: TRBD1; J gene: TRBJ1-6; V gene: TRBV7-9; clone size: .; CDR3 DNA: TGTGCCAGCAGTCGGGACAGGGAGAATTCACCCCTCCACTTT; CDR3 protein: CASSRDRENSPLHF
D gene: .; J gene: TRBJ1-2; V gene: TRBV29-1; clone size: .; CDR3 DNA: TGCAGCGTTGGAAGTAGCGCGGATATCTACACCTTC; CDR3 protein: CSVGSSADIYTF
D gene: .; J gene: TRBJ2-7; V gene: TRBV25-1; clone size: .; CDR3 DNA: TGTGCCAGCAGCCCTCGGGGGAGACCTACCGCCTACGAGCAGTACTTC; CDR3 protein: CASSPRGRPTAYEQYF
D gene: .; J gene: TRBJ2-5; V gene: TRBV7-2; clone size: .; CDR3 DNA: TGTGCCAGCAGCTTAGTGCCTGAGACCCAGTACTTC; CDR3 protein: CASSLVPETQYF
D gene: .; J gene: TRBJ1-4; V gene: TRBV20-1; clone size: .; CDR3 DNA: TGCAGTGCTAGATCAACAACAGGTGTTGAAAAACTGTTTTTT; CDR3 protein: CSARSTTGVEKLFF
D gene: .; J gene: TRBJ1-1; V gene: TRBV9; clone size: .; CDR3 DNA: TGTGCCAGCAGCGTACAGGATAACACTGAAGCTTTCTTT; CDR3 protein: CASSVQDNTEAFF
D gene: .; J gene: TRBJ2-3; V gene: TRBV11-2; clone size: .; CDR3 DNA: TGTGCCAGCAGCTCAGGACTCTTGAGCACAGATACGCAGTATTTT; CDR3 protein: CASSSGLLSTDTQYF
D gene: TRBD1; J gene: TRBJ2-7; V gene: TRBV6-6; clone size: .; CDR3 DNA: TGTGCCAGCAGGATTAGACAGGGCTGGGAGCAGTACTTC; CDR3 protein: CASRIRQGWEQYF
D gene: .; J gene: TRBJ2-2; V gene: TRBV19; clone size: .; CDR3 DNA: TGTGCCAGTACCATGGTGGCAGGGCTAAACACCGGGGAGCTGTTTTTT; CDR3 protein: CASTMVAGLNTGELFF
D gene: TRBD1; J gene: TRBJ1-2; V gene: TRBV7-9; clone size: .; CDR3 DNA: TGTGCCAGCAGCTTAGGGGTACGGGACAGCGAGTATGGCTACACCTTC; CDR3 protein: CASSLGVRDSEYGYTF
D gene: .; J gene: TRBJ1-5; V gene: TRBV12-3/TRBV12-4; clone size: few; CDR3 DNA: TGTGCCAGCAGGAAACCAGGGGACGGTCAGCCCCAGCATTTT; CDR3 protein: CASRKPGDGQPQHF
D gene: .; J gene: TRBJ2-2; V gene: TRBV12-3/TRBV12-4; clone size: .; CDR3 DNA: TGTGCCAGCAGTTTGACCCTCACCGGGGAGCTGTTTTTT; CDR3 protein: CASSLTLTGELFF
D gene: TRBD1; J gene: TRBJ2-5; V gene: TRBV2; clone size: .; CDR3 DNA: TGTGCCAGCAGGGCGCAGGGACAGGGGACAGCGGAGACCCAGTACTTC; CDR3 protein: CASRAQGQGTAETQYF
D gene: .; J gene: TRBJ1-1; V gene: TRBV28; clone size: .; CDR3 DNA: TGTGCCAGCACCGAATCAGGTGTTCGGGACACTGAAGCTTTCTTT; CDR3 protein: CASTESGVRDTEAFF
D gene: .; J gene: TRBJ1-2; V gene: TRBV7-9; clone size: .; CDR3 DNA: TGTGCCAGCAGCTTAGGATCGGGCTTGGGCTACACCTTC; CDR3 protein: CASSLGSGLGYTF
D gene: .; J gene: TRBJ2-1; V gene: TRBV6-1; clone size: .; CDR3 DNA: TGTGCCAGCCGAGGGGGGGTGCCCTACAATGAGCAGTTCTTC; CDR3 protein: CASRGGVPYNEQFF
D gene: .; J gene: TRBJ2-7; V gene: TRBV7-8; clone size: once; CDR3 DNA: TGTGCCAGCAGCTTAAAATTTGTCGGCCTTTACGAGCAGTACTTC; CDR3 protein: CASSLKFVGLYEQYF
D gene: .; J gene: TRBJ1-2; V gene: TRBV11-2; clone size: .; CDR3 DNA: TGTGCCAGCAGCTTAGATGTGTTCTATGGCTACACCTTC; CDR3 protein: CASSLDVFYGYTF
D gene: .; J gene: TRBJ1-5; V gene: TRBV7-2; clone size: few; CDR3 DNA: TGTGCCAGCAGCTTAGGGGGGTTGGAGCCCCAGCATTTT; CDR3 protein: CASSLGGLEPQHF
D gene: TRBD1; J gene: TRBJ1-1; V gene: TRBV2; clone size: .; CDR3 DNA: TGTGCCAGCACCAGACAGCAGGGGGCGGGCACTGAAGCTTTCTTT; CDR3 protein: CASTRQQGAGTEAFF
D gene: TRBD1; J gene: TRBJ1-1; V gene: TRBV10-2; clone size: .; CDR3 DNA: TGCGCCAGCAGTGTCGACAGGGCTGACATGAACACTGAAGCTTTCTTT; CDR3 protein: CASSVDRADMNTEAFF
D gene: TRBD1; J gene: TRBJ1-2; V gene: TRBV12-3/TRBV12-4; clone size: once; CDR3 DNA: TGTGCCAGCAGGGGACAGGGGAGAGGCTACACCTTC; CDR3 protein: CASRGQGRGYTF
D gene: .; J gene: TRBJ1-2; V gene: TRBV12-3/TRBV12-4; clone size: .; CDR3 DNA: TGTGCCAGCAGTCCGCCGGGTCTCTATGGCTACACCTTC; CDR3 protein: CASSPPGLYGYTF
D gene: .; J gene: TRBJ2-3; V gene: TRBV18; clone size: .; CDR3 DNA: TGTGCCAGCTCACCACCGGGACTCAGGAGGTCAGATATGCAGTATTTT; CDR3 protein: CASSPPGLRRSDMQYF
D gene: .; J gene: TRBJ1-1; V gene: TRBV5-1; clone size: .; CDR3 DNA: TGCGCCAGCAGCCTGGGAGTGGTCCAGCCGAACACTGAAGCTTTCTTT; CDR3 protein: CASSLGVVQPNTEAFF
D gene: .; J gene: TRBJ2-5; V gene: TRBV19; clone size: once; CDR3 DNA: TGTGCCAGTAGTGAAGGGAAGCGCCAAGAGACCCAGTACTTC; CDR3 protein: CASSEGKRQETQYF
D gene: TRBD1; J gene: TRBJ1-5; V gene: TRBV2; clone size: .; CDR3 DNA: TGTGCCAGCAGAGTGCAACAGGGGGAAGGTCAGCCCCAGCATTTT; CDR3 protein: CASRVQQGEGQPQHF
D gene: .; J gene: TRBJ1-4; V gene: TRBV3-1; clone size: .; CDR3 DNA: TGTGCCAGCAGCCCAGGGGCAGGCGAAAAACTGTTTTTT; CDR3 protein: CASSPGAGEKLFF
D gene: .; J gene: TRBJ1-4; V gene: TRBV5-1; clone size: .; CDR3 DNA: TGCGCCAGCAGCTTGTGGGGGTCGAATGAAAAACTGTTTTTT; CDR3 protein: CASSLWGSNEKLFF
D gene: TRBD2; J gene: TRBJ2-1; V gene: TRBV12-3/TRBV12-4; clone size: .; CDR3 DNA: TGTGCCAGCAGTGGTCAAGCGGGGGGTATGGGTGAGCAGTTCTTC; CDR3 protein: CASSGQAGGMGEQFF
D gene: TRBD1; J gene: TRBJ2-2; V gene: TRBV7-2; clone size: .; CDR3 DNA: TGTGCCAGCATCTTCACAGGGGCCGGGGAGCTGTTTTTT; CDR3 protein: CASIFTGAGELFF
D gene: .; J gene: TRBJ2-3; V gene: TRBV13; clone size: .; CDR3 DNA: TGTGCCAGCAGCTTATCACTACCCACAGATACGCAGTATTTT; CDR3 protein: CASSLSLPTDTQYF
D gene: TRBD2; J gene: TRBJ2-3; V gene: TRBV20-1; clone size: once; CDR3 DNA: TGCAGTGCCCCCACTAGCGGGGCCGCCCGTACGCAGTATTTT; CDR3 protein: CSAPTSGAARTQYF
D gene: .; J gene: TRBJ1-2; V gene: TRBV20-1; clone size: .; CDR3 DNA: TGCAGTGCTAGAGTACAGGCCCCAGCCTATGGCTACACCTTC; CDR3 protein: CSARVQAPAYGYTF
D gene: .; J gene: TRBJ1-1; V gene: TRBV2; clone size: .; CDR3 DNA: TGTGCCAGCAGTGAAATTCAGGGATGGACTGAAGCTTTCTTT; CDR3 protein: CASSEIQGWTEAFF
D gene: TRBD1; J gene: TRBJ1-3; V gene: TRBV9; clone size: .; CDR3 DNA: TGTGCCAGCAGCGTCGATCCGAAAGGGACAGTCTCTGGAAACACCATATATTTT; CDR3 protein: CASSVDPKGTVSGNTIYF
D gene: .; J gene: TRBJ2-7; V gene: TRBV7-2; clone size: .; CDR3 DNA: TGTGCCAGCAGCTTGCCGCTCGGGAGCTCCTACGAGCAGTACTTC; CDR3 protein: CASSLPLGSSYEQYF
D gene: .; J gene: TRBJ1-3; V gene: TRBV2; clone size: .; CDR3 DNA: TGTGCCAGCAGCCTGACAGCCTCTGGAAACACCATATATTTT; CDR3 protein: CASSLTASGNTIYF
D gene: TRBD1; J gene: TRBJ1-5; V gene: TRBV6-5; clone size: .; CDR3 DNA: TGTGCCAGCAGTTCCCAGGGGGGAAGTCAGCCCCAGCATTTT; CDR3 protein: CASSSQGGSQPQHF
D gene: .; J gene: TRBJ1-4; V gene: TRBV19; clone size: .; CDR3 DNA: TGTGCCAGTAGACAGGGTATGAAGGAAAAACTGTTTTTT; CDR3 protein: CASRQGMKEKLFF
D gene: .; J gene: TRBJ2-3; V gene: TRBV6-5; clone size: .; CDR3 DNA: TGTGCCGCCAGAAAAAAGGGCACAGATACGCAGTATTTT; CDR3 protein: CAARKKGTDTQYF
D gene: .; J gene: TRBJ2-1; V gene: TRBV6-5; clone size: .; CDR3 DNA: TGTGCCAGCAGACCCCCGGGACCGTTCTGGAATGAGCAGTTCTTC; CDR3 protein: CASRPPGPFWNEQFF
D gene: .; J gene: TRBJ1-1; V gene: TRBV6-6; clone size: once; CDR3 DNA: TGTGCCAGCACCTCCTTGGACACTGAAGCTTTCTTT; CDR3 protein: CASTSLDTEAFF
D gene: .; J gene: TRBJ1-2; V gene: TRBV2; clone size: few; CDR3 DNA: TGTGCCAGCAGAAATACTGGTGGCTACACCTTC; CDR3 protein: CASRNTGGYTF
D gene: .; J gene: TRBJ1-6; V gene: TRBV6-1; clone size: .; CDR3 DNA: TGTGCCAGCACCGAGGACCGGAATTCACCCCTCCACTTT; CDR3 protein: CASTEDRNSPLHF